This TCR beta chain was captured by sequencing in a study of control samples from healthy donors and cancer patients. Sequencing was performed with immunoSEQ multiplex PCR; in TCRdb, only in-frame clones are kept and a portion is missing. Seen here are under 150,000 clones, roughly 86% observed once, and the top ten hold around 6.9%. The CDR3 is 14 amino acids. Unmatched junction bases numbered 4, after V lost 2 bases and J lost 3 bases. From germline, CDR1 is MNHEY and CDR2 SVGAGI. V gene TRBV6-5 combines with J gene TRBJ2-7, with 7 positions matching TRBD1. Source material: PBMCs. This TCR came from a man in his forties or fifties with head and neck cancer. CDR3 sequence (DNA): TGTGCCAGCAGTTACCGGGACAGATACTACGAGCAGTACTTC. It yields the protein CASSYRDRYYEQYF.